These 22 T cell receptor beta chains share one sample of origin, sequenced in a study of low-dose radiotherapy and immunotherapy resistance in tumors. Primers targeting TRAV and TRBV primed first-strand cDNA, covering alpha and beta chains. The PCR that amplified TCRs ran for about 20 cycles, relying on a constant-region primer and a V-primer adapter. One entry per CDR3 protein results from TCRdb running MiXCR on the reads. The sample contains 75,000 to 95,000 distinct CDR3 sequences, under 20% of which appear only once. The time point here: before trial treatment. Specimen: PBMCs, collected before treatment. The receptor set was obtained from a male donor with prostate cancer.

In its sample, this clonotype was seen many times. This chain joins TRBV6-6 and TRBJ2-7; 10 bases agree with TRBD1. The V gene's germline CDR1 is MNHNY and CDR2 SVGAGI (reference sequence). The CDR3 extends over 14 amino acids. Trimming at V came to 7 bases and at J to 2 bases, leaving 5 bases not matched to a gene. The CDR3 DNA follows: TGTGCCAGCACCGACAGGGGGCATCCCTACGAGCAGTACTTC. This codes for CASTDRGHPYEQYF.

This clonotype was observed at least ten times. This chain links TRBV5-1 with TRBJ1-2; the D is unclear. Looked up from germline, CDR1 is SGHRS and CDR2 is YFSETQ. This CDR3 has 15 amino acids. V was clipped by 0 bases and J by 6 bases, with 15 bases between them. The CDR3 nucleotides read TGCGCCAGCAGCTTGGATGCCAGTTATGTCGATGGCTACACCTTC. Translated: CASSLDASYVDGYTF. Together with reference TRBV5-1 and TRBJ1-2, the CDR3 gives the full variable domain: KAGVTQTPRYLIKTRGQQVTLSCSPISGHRSVSWYQQTPGQGLQFLFEYFSETQRNKGNFPGRFSGRQFSNSRSEMNVSTLELGDSALYLCASSLDASYVDGYTFGSGTRLTVV.

This clonotype was seen repeatedly, ten times or more. This sequence joins TRBV29-1 and TRBJ1-1; D unclear. Between the trimmed V and J ends, which lost 7 bases and 2 bases, there was a span of 14 bases. The CDR3 has 13 residues. From germline, CDR1 is SQVTM and CDR2 ANQGSEA. The CDR3 loop reads CSGRGLGNTEAFF. CDR3 DNA sequence: TGCAGCGGTCGAGGACTGGGAAACACTGAAGCTTTCTTT.

This clonotype showed up many times. The chain links TRBV28 to TRBJ2-5; TRBD2 aligns across 11 bases. The germline V gene encodes CDR1 MDHEN and CDR2 SYDVKM. The length of the CDR3 is 16 residues. V lost 5 bases and J lost 0; bases outside the gene matches: 5. The chain's CDR3 is CASSLRTSGYQETQYF. CDR3 nucleotide sequence: TGTGCCAGCAGTCTAAGGACTAGCGGGTACCAAGAGACCCAGTACTTC. The variable domain in full, completed from reference TRBV28 and TRBJ2-5, reads DVKVTQSSRYLVKRTGEKVFLECVQDMDHENMFWYRQDPGLGLRLIYFSYDVKMKEKGDIPEGYSVSREKKERFSLILESASTNQTSMYLCASSLRTSGYQETQYFGPGTRLLVL.

Many counts were recorded for this clonotype. The rearrangement uses TRBV5-8 and TRBJ1-1; 8 bases are shared with TRBD1. The ends lost 4 bases at V and 1 base at J; junction bases unmatched: 3. The CDR3 totals 14 residues. The germline gives CDR1 SGHTS, CDR2 YDEGEE. DNA of the CDR3: TGTGCCAGCAGCAGGACAGGGCCGAACACTGAAGCTTTCTTT. Its translation is CASSRTGPNTEAFF. The full variable domain, completed using reference TRBV5-8 and TRBJ1-1, is EAGVTQSPTHLIKTRGQQATLRCSPISGHTSVYWYQQALGLGLQFLLWYDEGEERNRGNFPPRFSGRQFPNYSSELNVNALELEDSALYLCASSRTGPNTEAFFGQGTRLTVV.

The table lists this clonotype with many counts. The chain links TRBV24-1 to TRBJ2-5; D uncertain. Looked up from germline, CDR1 is KGHDR and CDR2 is SFDVKD. The CDR3 extends over 12 amino acids. Trimming shortened V by 4 bases and J by 6 bases, and 8 bases separated the two germline ends. This CDR3 reads CATSDLRQTQYF. Written as DNA, the CDR3 is TGTGCCACCAGTGACCTAAGACAGACCCAGTACTTC.

The table lists this clonotype with many counts. The chain recombines TRBV2 with TRBJ2-1; TRBD2 aligns across 10 bases. The CDR3 has 20 amino acids. The V segment lost 0 bases and the J segment 7 bases; nucleotides outside the gene matches: 18. CDR1 and CDR2 (germline): SNHLY, FYNNEI. CDR3: CASSEALRAPGLATGNEQFF. The CDR3 nucleotides read TGTGCCAGCAGTGAAGCGCTTCGGGCGCCGGGACTAGCGACGGGGAATGAGCAGTTCTTC.

This clonotype appeared a few times. The chain carries TRBV29-1 and TRBJ2-7; 7 nucleotides align to TRBD1. The V gene end was trimmed by 6 bases and the J gene end by 1 base; junction bases not matched to a gene: 9. CDR3 length equals 14 residues. Germline-derived CDR1 and CDR2 are SQVTM and ANQGSEA. In nucleotides, the CDR3 is TGCAGCGTGTACAGGGGCCGAGAATCCTACGAGCAGTACTTC. Protein product: CSVYRGRESYEQYF.

J is TRBJ2-1 and V is TRBV6-5; 10 positions agree with TRBD2. V lost 2 bases and J lost 5; bases outside the gene matches: 9. Germline loops: CDR1 MNHEY, CDR2 SVGAGI. CDR3 length equals 17 residues. Here the CDR3 DNA reads TGTGCCAGCAGTTACGCTATAGGACTAGCGGACGACAATGAGCAGTTCTTC. Amino acid sequence: CASSYAIGLADDNEQFF.

The chain recombines TRBV5-5 with TRBJ2-3; weak D call: TRBD1 (5 bases). Germline V gene lookup returns CDR1 SGHKS and CDR2 YYEKEE (reference sequence). Trimming removed 0 bases from V and 0 bases from J, with 17 bases in between. This CDR3 comprises 18 residues. DNA for the CDR3: TGTGCCAGCAGCTTGGCTTGGCCAGGGAAGGGGAGCACAGATACGCAGTATTTT. Protein product: CASSLAWPGKGSTDTQYF. Complete variable domain (other parts from reference TRBV5-5 and TRBJ2-3): DAGVTQSPTHLIKTRGQQVTLRCSPISGHKSVSWYQQVLGQGPQFIFQYYEKEERGRGNFPDRFSARQFPNYSSELNVNALLLGDSALYLCASSLAWPGKGSTDTQYFGPGTRLTVL.

This clonotype was seen many times. The J gene is TRBJ2-3, the V gene TRBV4-3; D unresolved. This CDR3 spans 14 amino acids. The V gene's germline CDR1 is LGHNA and CDR2 YSLEER. With 4 bases removed from V and 0 bases from J, the gap between germline ends came to 8 bases. The CDR3 protein is CASSLDGSTDTQYF. DNA of the CDR3: TGCGCCAGCAGCCTGGACGGAAGCACAGATACGCAGTATTTT.

This clonotype was counted at least ten times. V and J are TRBV14 and TRBJ1-6; 7 bases align to TRBD1. This CDR3 region has 16 residues. V shed 1 base, J shed 9 bases, and the junction held 9 bases outside the gene matches. Germline CDR1 is SGHDN and CDR2 is FVKESK. The CDR3 sequence: CASSQASGGMGSPLHF. The DNA of the CDR3 is TGTGCCAGCAGCCAAGCGTCAGGGGGAATGGGTTCACCCCTCCACTTT.

The rearrangement links TRBV7-3 to TRBJ2-1; D may be TRBD2 (5 bases). The length of the CDR3 is 12 residues. Looked up from germline, CDR1 is SGHTA and CDR2 is FQGTGA. Trimming pared 4 bases from V and 9 bases from J, leaving 10 bases between. The DNA for the CDR3 is TGTGCCAGCAGCTCAAGGACTGGTGAGCAGTTCTTC. Its protein product is CASSSRTGEQFF. The complete variable domain, with remaining parts taken from reference TRBV7-3 and TRBJ2-1, reads GAGVSQTPSNKVTEKGKYVELRCDPISGHTALYWYRQSLGQGPEFLIYFQGTGAADDSGLPNDRFFAVRPEGSVSTLKIQRTERGDSAVYLCASSSRTGEQFFGPGTRLTVL.

This clonotype was seen many times. The chain uses TRBV20-1 and TRBJ2-2; 7 positions agree with TRBD1. The CDR3 length is 14 residues. After removal of 3 bases from V and 4 bases from J, the junction contained 5 bases not matched to a gene. CDR1 is DFQATT and CDR2 is SNEGSKA in the germline V gene (reference sequence). CDR3 sequence reads: CSARKTGRTGELFF. The CDR3 nucleotides read TGCAGTGCTAGGAAGACAGGGCGCACCGGGGAGCTGTTTTTT.

This clonotype was counted many times. V and J are TRBV6-6 and TRBJ2-2, with D perhaps given as TRBD1 or TRBD2 (6 bases each). Germline CDR1 MNHNY, CDR2 SVGAGI (reference sequence). With 5 bases removed from V and 6 bases from J, the gap between germline ends came to 10 bases. This CDR3 has 13 amino acids. In DNA, the CDR3 is TGTGCCAGCAGTCTAAGGGGGGCCGGGGAGCTGTTTTTT. This translates into CASSLRGAGELFF.

This clonotype was counted many times. The V and J genes are TRBV7-9 and TRBJ1-1; D not certain. V was shortened by 2 bases and J by 4 bases, with 8 bases between the two germline ends. Germline CDR1 is SEHNR and CDR2 is FQNEAQ (reference sequence). The CDR3 has 13 amino acids. The chain's CDR3 is CASSLTPVTEAFF. CDR3 DNA sequence: TGTGCCAGCAGCTTAACCCCGGTCACTGAAGCTTTCTTT.

With regard to this clonotype: A far more abundant clone sits one base away, making this likely a read error. This chain uses TRBV28 with TRBJ1-1; D perhaps matches TRBD1 (5 bases). The CDR3 runs 13 residues. CDR1 MDHEN and CDR2 SYDVKM come from the germline V gene. This chain's CDR3 is CASSSGTNTEALF. CDR3 in DNA: TGTGCCAGCAGTTCCGGGACGAACACTGAAGCTCTCTTT.

This clonotype showed up many times. The chain carries TRBV12-3 or TRBV12-4 and TRBJ2-5; 8 bases map to TRBD2. This CDR3 contains 16 residues. J lost 5 bases, V lost 5 bases, and 13 bases had no gene match. CDR3 loop: CASSPILAGGRETQYF. CDR3 DNA: TGTGCCAGCAGTCCCATACTTGCGGGGGGTCGGGAGACCCAGTACTTC.

This clonotype appeared once. Only one base separates this from a far larger clonotype, so it likely reflects a read error. The chain carries TRBV10-2 and TRBJ2-1; tentative D call: TRBD2 (5 bases). Per germline, CDR1 WSHSY and CDR2 SAAADI. The CDR3 totals 13 residues. CDR3 coding DNA: TGTGCCAGCAGCCAGTTGGGGAGCAATGAGCAGTTCTTC. It specifies CASSQLGSNEQFF.

This clonotype was recorded at least ten times. The chain carries TRBV27 and TRBJ1-2; 7 bases agree with TRBD1. CDR1 MNHEY and CDR2 SMNVEV come from the germline V gene (reference sequence). The CDR3 contains 13 residues. Trimming at V came to 5 bases and at J to 6 bases, leaving 6 bases not matched to a gene. The CDR3 protein is CASSAATGNGYTF. The DNA of the CDR3 is TGTGCCAGCAGTGCCGCGACAGGGAATGGCTACACCTTC.

In this sample, this clonotype turned up many times. The J gene is TRBJ2-4, the V gene TRBV29-1; D not resolved. The V gene lost 7 bases and the J gene lost 4 bases, with 8 bases spanning the gap. Germline V gene data show CDR1 as SQVTM and CDR2 as ANQGSEA. This CDR3 region has 11 residues. The CDR3 sequence: CSADLKNIQYF. The DNA for the CDR3 is TGCAGCGCCGACCTTAAAAACATTCAGTACTTC.

The chain links TRBV6-2 or TRBV6-3 to TRBJ1-5; D not resolved. Germline V CDR1 and CDR2: MNHEY, SVGEGT. The CDR3 length is 14 residues. V shed 7 bases and J shed 6 bases, with 16 bases lying between them. The CDR3 protein is CASNMDPTGQPQHF. The CDR3 nucleotides read TGTGCCAGCAACATGGACCCGACTGGTCAGCCCCAGCATTTT.